This record concerns one T cell receptor (beta chain) sequence. This sample stems from a study of blood T cell repertoires in COVID-19. CDR3 length: 13 amino acids. Losses at the gene ends were 4 bases for V and 6 bases for J; bases not matched to a gene: 5. CDR1 and CDR2 from the germline V gene are SGHNT and YYREEE (reference sequence). Method: immunoSEQ multiplex PCR; TCRdb's copy keeps in-frame clones and lacks some. This table has some 490,000 clones, more than 85% appearing once. The study drew participants aged about 18 to 90 years from approximately 23 US areas. Allocation to cohorts depended on clinical history reported by the participants.

The chain recombines TRBV5-4 with TRBJ1-2; 8 positions agree with TRBD1. Input material: PBMCs or T cells enriched from blood (not recorded which). This sequence was found in a woman in her fifties or sixties who had recovered from COVID-19. The CDR3 nucleotides are TGTGCCAGCAGCCAAGGACAGGGTAATGGCTACACCTTC. It translates to CASSQGQGNGYTF.